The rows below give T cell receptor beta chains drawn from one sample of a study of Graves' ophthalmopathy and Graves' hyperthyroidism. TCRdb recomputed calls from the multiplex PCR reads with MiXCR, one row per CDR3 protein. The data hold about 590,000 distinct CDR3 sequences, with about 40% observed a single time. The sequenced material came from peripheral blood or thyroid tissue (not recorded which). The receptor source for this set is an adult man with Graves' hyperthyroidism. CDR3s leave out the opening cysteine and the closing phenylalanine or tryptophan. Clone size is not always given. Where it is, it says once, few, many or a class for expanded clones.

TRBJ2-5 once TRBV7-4 ASSLEGGRVQETQY
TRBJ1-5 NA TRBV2 ASSGLGSGANVLTFGAGNQPQH
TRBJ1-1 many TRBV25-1 ASRETVEAF
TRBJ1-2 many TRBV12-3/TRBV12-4 ASSLRGYGYT
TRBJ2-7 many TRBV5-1 ASSLGWGPSDEQY
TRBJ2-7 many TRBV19 ASSPGFSYEQY
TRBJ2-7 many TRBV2 ASELESRSTEQY
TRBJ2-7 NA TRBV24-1 ATSPGVNSYEQY
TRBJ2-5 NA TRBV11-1 ASSLPTDRAQY
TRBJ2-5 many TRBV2 ASDGTGVETQY
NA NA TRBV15 ASSDASLGGEQF
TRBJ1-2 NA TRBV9 ASSVDWGGGYT
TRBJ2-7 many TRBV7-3 ASSLMGPGSSYEQY
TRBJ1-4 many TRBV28 ASAGGDEKLF
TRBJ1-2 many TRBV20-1 SARRPQGTYGYT
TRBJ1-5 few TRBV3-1 ASSQGSFSNQPQH
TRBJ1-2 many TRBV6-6 ASSYSKIGQGYGYT
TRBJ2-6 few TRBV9 ASSVAATGKGRSGANVLT
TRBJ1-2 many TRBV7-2 ASSFQGQGHYGYT
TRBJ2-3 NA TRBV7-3 ASSLQSGNTDTQY
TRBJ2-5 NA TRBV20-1 SAGSQGARETQY
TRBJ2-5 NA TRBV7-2 ASSLRGVPADQY
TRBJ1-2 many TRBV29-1 SVRDSTGYT
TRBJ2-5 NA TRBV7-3 ASSPTGELRETQY
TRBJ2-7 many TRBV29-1 SWGLAVYEQY
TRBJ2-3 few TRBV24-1 ATSDPPGQGYSSTDTQY
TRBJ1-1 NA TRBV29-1 SRPGQLNTEAF
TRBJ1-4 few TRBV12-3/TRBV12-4 ASSFRGVFEKLF
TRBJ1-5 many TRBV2 ASSRRQGVQPQH
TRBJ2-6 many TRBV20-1 SARTPRSGPGANVLT
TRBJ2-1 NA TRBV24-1 ATSDISGRAFDNEQF
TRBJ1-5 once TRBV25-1 ASSERGGAKGNQPQH
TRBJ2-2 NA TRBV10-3 AMRTSGELF
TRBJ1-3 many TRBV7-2 ASSLVPGTSGNTIY
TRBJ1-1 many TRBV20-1 SARSQETGF
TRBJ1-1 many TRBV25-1 ASSGQGGTEAF
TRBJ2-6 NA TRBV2 ASGQLLSGANVLT
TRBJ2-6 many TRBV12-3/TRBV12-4 ASSLSGEGANVLT
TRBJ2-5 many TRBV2 ASLFEGETQY
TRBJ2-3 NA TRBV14 ASSLILGGGPSDTQY
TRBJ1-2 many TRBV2 ASTAPRYGYT
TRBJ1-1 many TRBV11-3 ASTPRLGNTEAF
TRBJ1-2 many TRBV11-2 ASSLGHNGYT
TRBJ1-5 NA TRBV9 ASCQAGPGNQPQH
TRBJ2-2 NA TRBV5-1 ASSWGDRNTGELF
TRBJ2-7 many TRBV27 ASSETGTGLEQY
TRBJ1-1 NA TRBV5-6 ASSQAPLGEAF
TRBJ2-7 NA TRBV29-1 SLDSYEQY
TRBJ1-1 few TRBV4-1 ASSLPGQGKGPKAF
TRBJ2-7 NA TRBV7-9 ASSIWGRGDYEQY
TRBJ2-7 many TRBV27 ASSSHGGAYEQY
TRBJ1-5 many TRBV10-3 AISEGDGNQPQH
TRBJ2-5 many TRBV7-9 ASSQGTGSQETQY
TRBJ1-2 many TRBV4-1 ASSQDLSSQYGYT